The 19 T cell receptor beta chains below come from one sample, sequenced in a study of shared T cell receptors in the human thymus. Clones were read by immunoSEQ multiplex PCR, and TCRdb kept only the in-frame ones, dropping some. The sample holds around 730,000 clones, roughly 88% seen once. These same data were also listed under a study on human thymus T cells.

Sequences were obtained from thymocytes. Every receptor here comes from a girl less than two years old with a congenital heart defect.

The chain has TRBV18 and TRBJ2-7; D is ambiguous. There are 16 residues in the CDR3. Trimming removed 2 bases at V and 0 bases at J, with 14 bases between. CDR1 is KGHSH, CDR2 LQKENI, per germline. The DNA for the CDR3 is TGTGCCAGCTCACCAGAACGAGAGCCCTCCTCCTACGAGCAGTACTTC. Amino acid sequence: CASSPEREPSSYEQYF.

This clone was found a few times. The gene calls are TRBV28 and TRBJ1-2; 7 nucleotides match TRBD1. The J segment lost 5 bases and the V segment lost 2 bases, leaving 14 bases of the junction unmatched. Germline V gives CDR1 MDHEN, CDR2 SYDVKM. This CDR3 region has 17 residues. Here the CDR3 DNA reads TGTGCCAGCAGTTTAATCGGGACAGAGGGGACTTCATATGGCTACACCTTC. Protein product: CASSLIGTEGTSYGYTF.

The rearrangement joins TRBV7-9 to TRBJ2-3; 9 bases fit TRBD2. The CDR3 spans 16 residues. Germline CDR1 reads SEHNR; CDR2 reads FQNEAQ (reference sequence). Unmatched junction bases numbered 7, after V lost 4 bases and J lost 2 bases. The CDR3: CASSSSGGHLTDTQYF. Here the CDR3 DNA reads TGTGCCAGCAGCTCCAGCGGGGGGCACCTCACAGATACGCAGTATTTT.

V gene TRBV6-6 combines with J gene TRBJ1-5, with a possible D match to TRBD1 (5 bases). The CDR3 totals 15 residues. V gave up 4 bases and J gave up 6 bases, with 16 bases separating them. Germline CDR1 reads MNHNY; CDR2 reads SVGAGI (reference sequence). The CDR3 region has the DNA TGTGCCAGCAGTTTGGGGAGGGCGGGGCGTCAGCCCCAGCATTTT. It specifies CASSLGRAGRQPQHF.

The chain combines TRBV27 with TRBJ1-1; D is perhaps TRBD1 (5 bases). Trimming stripped 5 bases from V and 5 bases from J, with 21 bases between. Germline assignment: CDR1 MNHEY and CDR2 SMNVEV (reference sequence). The CDR3 runs to 16 residues. CDR3 residues: CASSIPLGGRGTEAFF. As DNA, the CDR3 is TGTGCCAGCAGTATCCCCCTCGGCGGCCGGGGGACTGAAGCTTTCTTT.

This chain uses TRBV19 with TRBJ2-7; TRBD1 agrees at 7 bases. Losses at the gene ends were 6 bases for V and 6 bases for J; bases not matched to a gene: 11. CDR3 length: 14 residues. Germline CDR1 LNHDA, CDR2 SQIVND (reference sequence). The CDR3 is CASSDRVQRTEQYF. CDR3 nucleotides: TGTGCCAGTAGCGACAGGGTGCAGAGAACCGAGCAGTACTTC.

In DNA, the CDR3 is TGTGCCAGCAATCCGGGCCGGACAGAGCTTTCACCCCTCCACTTT. As protein: CASNPGRTELSPLHF. V and J are TRBV6-5 and TRBJ1-6; possible D gene TRBD1, 6 bases. The V gene's germline CDR1 is MNHEY and CDR2 SVGAGI. The V and J ends lost 7 bases and 9 bases respectively, with 19 bases between them. The length of the CDR3 is 15 residues.

The chain employs TRBV6-6 and TRBJ1-2; D not certain. Germline V gene sequence: CDR1 MNHNY, CDR2 SVGAGI (reference sequence). The CDR3 totals 10 residues. Deletions cut 8 bases from V and 7 bases from J, with 8 bases between. The CDR3 DNA sequence: TGTGCCAGCGCGGGTCTTGGCTACACCTTC. Translation: CASAGLGYTF.

The chain combines TRBV14 with TRBJ1-1; the D gene is possibly TRBD1 (6 bases). Germline assignment: CDR1 SGHDN and CDR2 FVKESK. V shed 4 bases and J shed 1 base, with 13 bases lying between them. The CDR3 runs to 15 residues. This CDR3 reads CASSRTLRGNTEAFF. Here the CDR3 DNA reads TGTGCCAGCAGCCGAACTCTCAGGGGGAACACTGAAGCTTTCTTT.

The chain combines TRBV29-1 with TRBJ1-1, with unresolved D. Trimming shortened V by 3 bases and J by 0 bases, and 8 bases separated the two germline ends. CDR3 size: 13 residues. Germline lookup yields CDR1 SQVTM and CDR2 ANQGSEA. The CDR3 here is CSVDLALNTEAFF. The CDR3 DNA reads TGCAGCGTTGACCTAGCCCTGAACACTGAAGCTTTCTTT.

This rearrangement joins TRBV4-1 to TRBJ2-1; 10 nucleotides align to TRBD2. The CDR3 runs 16 residues. With 4 bases clipped from V and 4 bases from J, the junction kept 7 bases outside the gene matches. Germline V gene lookup returns CDR1 MGHRA and CDR2 YSYEKL. As DNA, the CDR3 is TGCGCCAGCAGCCCCCCAACTAGCGGGGCTTACAATGAGCAGTTCTTC. This gives the protein CASSPPTSGAYNEQFF.

The chain uses TRBV27 and TRBJ1-2; possibly TRBD1 for D (5 bases). The germline CDR1 and CDR2 sequences are MNHEY and SMNVEV (reference sequence). The CDR3 contains 15 residues. V was cut by 2 bases and J by 5 bases, with 15 bases left in between. As DNA, the CDR3 is TGTGCCAGCAGTTTAATTGGGGGAGGGAGGTATGGCTACACCTTC. Translation: CASSLIGGGRYGYTF.

The chain carries TRBV4-1 and TRBJ1-2; 7 nucleotides match TRBD1. CDR1 and CDR2 from the germline V gene are MGHRA and YSYEKL. J was trimmed by 4 bases and V by 8 bases; bases with no gene match: 22. The CDR3 sequence is 18 residues long. The DNA for the CDR3 is TGCGCCAGCGAAGACTCCTTTGACAGGGACCCTTCTCTCTATGGCTACACCTTC. This encodes CASEDSFDRDPSLYGYTF.

The rearrangement links TRBV19 to TRBJ1-5; D gene uncertain. Germline CDR1 and CDR2: LNHDA and SQIVND (reference sequence). This CDR3 has 12 amino acids. V lost 7 bases and J 0 bases, leaving 4 bases between the germline ends. The CDR3 here is CASTSSNQPQHF. The CDR3 DNA follows: TGTGCCAGTACTTCTAGCAATCAGCCCCAGCATTTT.

This chain links TRBV27 with TRBJ1-5; perhaps TRBD1 as D (6 bases). V dropped 6 bases and J dropped 7 bases, with 13 bases sitting between them. This CDR3 is built from 13 residues. Germline V lookup: CDR1 MNHEY, CDR2 SMNVEV (reference sequence). Here the CDR3 DNA reads TGTGCCAGCAGACACAGCAGGGGACAGCCCCAGCATTTT. Translation: CASRHSRGQPQHF.

The chain uses TRBV5-1 and TRBJ1-6, with 9 bases that match TRBD1. V shed 0 bases and J 8 bases; nucleotides not matched to a gene: 9. This CDR3 spans 17 amino acids. CDR1 SGHRS and CDR2 YFSETQ come from the germline V gene. CDR3 residues: CASSLARDRARHSPLHF. The CDR3 coding sequence is TGCGCCAGCAGCTTGGCCCGGGACAGGGCCCGACATTCACCCCTCCACTTT.

The V and J genes are TRBV7-9 and TRBJ2-2, with 7 bases fitting TRBD1. Germline lookup yields CDR1 SEHNR and CDR2 FQNEAQ (reference sequence). The J segment lost 4 bases and the V segment lost 1 base, leaving 6 bases of the junction unmatched. This CDR3 contains 16 residues. CDR3 amino acids: CASSLGRAGGTGELFF. The DNA for the CDR3 is TGTGCCAGCAGCTTAGGTCGGGCAGGGGGCACCGGGGAGCTGTTTTTT.

This clone was detected only a few times. Different DNA sequences within this sample yield the same CDR3. J is TRBJ1-2 and V is TRBV5-1; D is uncertain. Germline values: CDR1 SGHRS, CDR2 YFSETQ. V lost 0 bases and J 4 bases, leaving 7 bases between the germline ends. The CDR3 extends over 13 amino acids. CDR3 region: CASSLGLRYGYTF. The CDR3 DNA follows: TGCGCCAGCAGCTTGGGACTTCGCTATGGCTACACCTTC.

V usage is TRBV27 and J usage is TRBJ1-5, with TRBD1 identical over 9 bases. The CDR3 is 16 residues long. Germline lookup yields CDR1 MNHEY and CDR2 SMNVEV (reference sequence). Losses at the gene ends were 7 bases for V and 7 bases for J; bases not matched to a gene: 14. Written as DNA, the CDR3 is TGTGCCAGCATCCAACAGGGGGCCCTCGTGGAGCAGCCCCAGCATTTT. Amino acid sequence: CASIQQGALVEQPQHF.